Below, 20 T cell receptor beta chains from the same sample are listed, as sequenced in a study of CD8+ T cells in alopecia areata. It was cDNA, reverse transcribed from extracted RNA, that served as the sequencing template. TCRdb's copy holds only in-frame clones and misses some; the assay was immunoSEQ multiplex PCR. In the table there are about 180,000 clones, around 64% of which are singletons. Sequenced material: CD8+ T cells sorted from blood, taken at week 0. These receptors were collected from a human donor with alopecia areata.

The chain's CDR3 is CASSLAGQGSNSPLHF. As DNA, the CDR3 is TGTGCCAGCAGCTTAGCCGGACAGGGGAGCAATTCACCCCTCCACTTT. The J gene is TRBJ1-6, the V gene TRBV7-2; TRBD1 matches 9 bases. From germline, CDR1 is SGHTA and CDR2 FQGNSA. V gave up 0 bases and J gave up 7 bases; unmatched junction bases: 4. This CDR3 has 16 residues. Variable domain in full (rest from reference TRBV7-2 and TRBJ1-6): GAGVSQSPSNKVTEKGKDVELRCDPISGHTALYWYRQSLGQGLEFLIYFQGNSAPDKSGLPSDRFSAERTGGSVSTLTIQRTQQEDSAVYLCASSLAGQGSNSPLHFGNGTRLTVT.

This clone showed up just a few times. J is TRBJ1-5 and V is TRBV7-9, with D tentatively TRBD1 (5 bases). This CDR3 contains 17 residues. Per germline, CDR1 SEHNR and CDR2 FQNEAQ (reference sequence). V lost 5 bases, J lost 3 bases, and 20 bases lay in between. The CDR3: CASSPAEGPSANQPQHF. CDR3 DNA: TGTGCCAGCAGCCCAGCAGAGGGGCCCTCTGCCAATCAGCCCCAGCATTTT.

The chain has TRBV19 and TRBJ1-1, with D possibly being TRBD1 (5 bases). The CDR3 loop spans 13 amino acids. Trimming stripped 4 bases from V and 4 bases from J, with 10 bases between. Germline CDR1 LNHDA, CDR2 SQIVND (reference sequence). The chain's CDR3 is CASSTTGPTEAFF. In DNA, the CDR3 is TGTGCCAGTAGTACTACAGGTCCCACTGAAGCTTTCTTT.

The chain joins TRBV21-1 to TRBJ1-1. TRBV21-1 is classified as a pseudogene. The CDR3 runs to 15 residues. The CDR3 protein is CASSKDEEMNTEAFF. Written as DNA, the CDR3 is TGTGCCAGCAGCAAAGACGAAGAAATGAACACTGAAGCTTTCTTT.

The rearrangement links TRBV2 to TRBJ1-5; no definite D call. The V and J ends lost 4 bases and 3 bases respectively, with 7 bases between them. The CDR3 has 13 residues. Germline CDR1 and CDR2: SNHLY and FYNNEI. CDR3 sequence reads: CASSGEINQPQHF. CDR3 in DNA: TGTGCCAGCAGTGGGGAGATCAATCAGCCCCAGCATTTT.

The V call is TRBV6-5, the J call TRBJ2-7; possibly TRBD2 for D (6 bases). Germline CDR1 reads MNHEY; CDR2 reads SVGAGI. The ends were cut back, 6 bases at V and 3 bases at J, with 9 bases in the middle. CDR3 length equals 12 residues. The CDR3 loop is CASSPTSYEQYF. The CDR3 nucleotides read TGTGCCAGCAGCCCGACTAGCTACGAGCAGTACTTC.

This chain connects TRBV29-1 to TRBJ1-1; 8 bases are a match to TRBD1. Germline V gene lookup returns CDR1 SQVTM and CDR2 ANQGSEA. Trimming took 6 bases from V and 4 from J; bases not matched to a gene: 10. The CDR3 totals 14 residues. Here the CDR3 reads CSVARTGTLTEAFF. CDR3 DNA sequence: TGCAGCGTAGCACGGACAGGGACCCTCACTGAAGCTTTCTTT.

V gene TRBV27 combines with J gene TRBJ1-2; D not certain. V lost 6 bases and J lost 2, with 19 bases in between. There are 16 residues in the CDR3. Germline CDR1 reads MNHEY; CDR2 reads SMNVEV (reference sequence). The CDR3 sequence is CASSPLAPWRNYGYTF. The CDR3 coding sequence is TGTGCCAGCAGCCCACTCGCCCCTTGGAGGAACTATGGCTACACCTTC.

The chain employs TRBV29-1 and TRBJ2-3; no clear D. CDR1 SQVTM and CDR2 ANQGSEA come from the germline V gene. The CDR3 is 13 residues long. V lost 5 bases to trimming and J lost 3 bases, with 12 bases between them. Written as DNA, the CDR3 is TGCAGCGTTTACTGGCTAGAGACAGATACGCAGTATTTT. This sequence encodes CSVYWLETDTQYF.

This clone occurred a few times. V gene TRBV7-6 combines with J gene TRBJ2-2; TRBD1 or TRBD2 may be the D gene (5 bases each). V was clipped by 0 bases and J by 0 bases, with 8 bases between them. Germline V gene data show CDR1 as SGHVS and CDR2 as FNYEAQ. The CDR3 length is 16 residues. The CDR3 is CASSLAGEPNTGELFF. Here the CDR3 DNA reads TGTGCCAGCAGCTTAGCGGGGGAACCGAACACCGGGGAGCTGTTTTTT.

The gene calls are TRBV9 and TRBJ2-3; TRBD1 matches 8 bases. This CDR3 comprises 14 residues. The ends lost 3 bases at V and 6 bases at J; junction bases unmatched: 6. In germline, CDR1 is SGDLS, CDR2 YYNGEE. CDR3 sequence (DNA): TGTGCCAGCAGCGCGGACAGGGCCGGGGATACGCAGTATTTT. Its translation is CASSADRAGDTQYF.

This clone appeared once. The chain is built from TRBV7-2 and TRBJ2-1; D not certain. V dropped 5 bases and J dropped 8 bases, with 10 bases sitting between them. Per the germline V gene, CDR1 is SGHTA and CDR2 is FQGNSA. The CDR3 totals 12 residues. The CDR3 sequence is CASSPSIHEQFF. As DNA, the CDR3 is TGTGCCAGCAGCCCATCCATTCATGAGCAGTTCTTC.

CDR3 residues: CATVTGTDTQYF. The CDR3 nucleotides read TGTGCCACAGTAACGGGCACAGATACGCAGTATTTT. This chain uses TRBV6-6 with TRBJ2-3; no firm D call. The CDR3 consists of 12 residues. Looked up from germline, CDR1 is MNHNY and CDR2 is SVGAGI (reference sequence). V lost 10 bases to trimming and J lost 1 base, with 9 bases between them.

The chain combines TRBV29-1 with TRBJ2-1; 8 positions match TRBD1. The CDR3 extends over 12 amino acids. CDR1 SQVTM and CDR2 ANQGSEA come from the germline V gene. J was trimmed by 7 bases and V by 7 bases; bases with no gene match: 6. The CDR3 region has the DNA TGCAGCGCACCGGGACAGGAGAATGAGCAGTTCTTC. Translation: CSAPGQENEQFF.

The chain joins TRBV29-1 to TRBJ1-3; tentative D call: TRBD1 (5 bases). Trimming removed 6 bases from V and 4 bases from J, with 13 bases in between. In germline, CDR1 is SQVTM, CDR2 ANQGSEA. The CDR3 length is 13 residues. The CDR3 region is CSVDPGSGNTIYF. Here the CDR3 DNA reads TGCAGCGTCGACCCAGGGAGCGGAAACACCATATATTTT.

V usage is TRBV11-2 and J usage is TRBJ2-7, with 10 nucleotides matching TRBD2. This CDR3 has 15 residues. V gave up 4 bases and J gave up 0 bases; unmatched junction bases: 3. Germline V gives CDR1 SGHAT, CDR2 FQNNGV. CDR3 residues: CASSYQRGGSYEQYF. Here the CDR3 DNA reads TGTGCCAGCAGCTACCAGCGGGGGGGCTCCTACGAGCAGTACTTC.

The V call is TRBV29-1, the J call TRBJ2-2; D is perhaps TRBD2 (6 bases). The CDR3 extends over 14 amino acids. Trimming shortened V by 5 bases and J by 3 bases, and 13 bases separated the two germline ends. CDR1 SQVTM and CDR2 ANQGSEA come from the germline V gene. CDR3 protein: CSVLPGLDTGELFF. CDR3 sequence (DNA): TGCAGCGTTTTGCCGGGACTTGACACCGGGGAGCTGTTTTTT.

This chain links TRBV9 with TRBJ2-4; 7 nucleotides line up with TRBD1. J was trimmed by 8 bases and V by 0 bases; bases with no gene match: 2. Germline CDR1 SGDLS, CDR2 YYNGEE. The CDR3 runs to 13 residues. The chain's CDR3 is CASSVGQGDIQYF. The CDR3 nucleotides are TGTGCCAGCAGCGTAGGTCAGGGGGACATTCAGTACTTC.

This sequence joins TRBV20-1 and TRBJ2-7; D is uncertain. V dropped 5 bases and J dropped 6 bases, with 8 bases sitting between them. This CDR3 has 10 amino acids. Germline V lookup: CDR1 DFQATT, CDR2 SNEGSKA (reference sequence). DNA for the CDR3: TGCAGTGCTGGGGAAGGCGAGCAGTACTTC. Protein: CSAGEGEQYF.

The chain has TRBV13 and TRBJ2-7; D uncertain. Deletions cut 3 bases from V and 5 bases from J, with 14 bases between. Germline V gene lookup returns CDR1 PRHDT and CDR2 FYEKMQ (reference sequence). CDR3 length: 14 amino acids. CDR3 coding DNA: TGTGCCAGCAGCTTGGCCGGGCAGAACCACGAGCAGTACTTC. Encoded protein: CASSLAGQNHEQYF.